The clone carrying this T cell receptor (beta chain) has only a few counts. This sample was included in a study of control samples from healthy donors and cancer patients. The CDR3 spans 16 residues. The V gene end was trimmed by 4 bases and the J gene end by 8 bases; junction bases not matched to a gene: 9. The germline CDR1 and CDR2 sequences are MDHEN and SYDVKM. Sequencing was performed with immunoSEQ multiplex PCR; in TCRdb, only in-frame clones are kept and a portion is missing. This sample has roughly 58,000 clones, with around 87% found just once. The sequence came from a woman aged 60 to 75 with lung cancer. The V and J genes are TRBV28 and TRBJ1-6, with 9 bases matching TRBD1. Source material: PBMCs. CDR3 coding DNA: TGTGCCAGCAGTTCTCCGGGACAGGGCGCCGATTCACCCCTCCACTTT. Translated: CASSSPGQGADSPLHF.